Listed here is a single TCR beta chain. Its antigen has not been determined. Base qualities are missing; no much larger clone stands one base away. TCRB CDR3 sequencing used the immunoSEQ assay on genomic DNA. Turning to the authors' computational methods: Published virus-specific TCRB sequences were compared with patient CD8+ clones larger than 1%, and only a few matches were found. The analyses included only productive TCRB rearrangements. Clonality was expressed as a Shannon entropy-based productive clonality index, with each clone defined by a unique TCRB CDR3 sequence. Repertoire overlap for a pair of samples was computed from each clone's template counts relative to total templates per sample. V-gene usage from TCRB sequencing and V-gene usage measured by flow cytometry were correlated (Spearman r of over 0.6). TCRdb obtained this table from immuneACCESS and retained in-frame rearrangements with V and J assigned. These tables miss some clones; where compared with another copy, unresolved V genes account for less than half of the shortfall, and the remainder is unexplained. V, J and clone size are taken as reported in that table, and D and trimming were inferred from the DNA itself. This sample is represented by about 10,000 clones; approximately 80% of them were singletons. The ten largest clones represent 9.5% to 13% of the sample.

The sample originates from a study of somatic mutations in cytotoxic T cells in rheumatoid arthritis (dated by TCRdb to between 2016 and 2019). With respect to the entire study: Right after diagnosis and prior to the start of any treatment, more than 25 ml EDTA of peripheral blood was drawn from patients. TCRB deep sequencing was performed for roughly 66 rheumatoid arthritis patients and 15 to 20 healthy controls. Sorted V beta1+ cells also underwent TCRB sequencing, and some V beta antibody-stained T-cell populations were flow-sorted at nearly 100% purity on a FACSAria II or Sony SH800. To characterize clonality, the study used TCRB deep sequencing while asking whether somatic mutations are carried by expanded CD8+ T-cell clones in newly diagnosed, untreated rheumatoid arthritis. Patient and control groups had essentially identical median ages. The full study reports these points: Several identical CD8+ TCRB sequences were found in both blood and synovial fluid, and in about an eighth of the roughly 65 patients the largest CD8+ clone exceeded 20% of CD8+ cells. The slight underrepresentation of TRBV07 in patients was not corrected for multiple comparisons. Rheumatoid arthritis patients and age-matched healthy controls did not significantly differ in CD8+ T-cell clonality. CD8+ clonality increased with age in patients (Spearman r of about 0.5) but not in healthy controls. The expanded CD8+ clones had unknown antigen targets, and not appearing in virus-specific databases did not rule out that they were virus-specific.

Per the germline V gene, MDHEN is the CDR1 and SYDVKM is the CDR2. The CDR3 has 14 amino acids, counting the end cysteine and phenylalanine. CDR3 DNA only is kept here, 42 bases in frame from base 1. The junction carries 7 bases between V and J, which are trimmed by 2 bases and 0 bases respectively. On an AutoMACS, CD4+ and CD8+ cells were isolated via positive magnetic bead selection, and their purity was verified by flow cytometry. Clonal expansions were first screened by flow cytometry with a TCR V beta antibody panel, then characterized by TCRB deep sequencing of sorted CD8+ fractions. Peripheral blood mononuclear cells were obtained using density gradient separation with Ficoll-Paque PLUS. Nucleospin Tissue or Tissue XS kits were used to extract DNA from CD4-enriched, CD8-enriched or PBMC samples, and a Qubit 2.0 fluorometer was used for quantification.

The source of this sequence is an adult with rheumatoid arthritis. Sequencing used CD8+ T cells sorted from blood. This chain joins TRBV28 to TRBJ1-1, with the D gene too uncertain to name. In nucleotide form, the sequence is TGTGCCAGCAGTTTAAGCGGGGTGAACACTGAAGCTTTCTTT. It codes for CASSLSGVNTEAFF.